This T cell receptor (beta chain) appears in the sequencing data of a study of identical twins (dated by TCRdb to about 2016). In terms of the full investigation: To test whether fetal clonotypes persist, the study used deep sequencing on TCR alpha and beta repertoires from monozygotic twins, unrelated adults of various ages, and cord blood. To rule out contamination, the twin experiments were replicated at different times with different library preparation protocols. General conclusions and limits of the study: Zero-insertion analyses could be partly confounded by invariant T cells such as MAIT and iNKT, although diverse VJ usage argued against such confounding for most clonotypes. Conclusions relied on cross-sectional statistical analysis, since the same donors could not be followed over many years. A weaker excess of twin sharing was found in beta out-of-frame sequences because the signal-to-noise ratio was lowered by fewer shared sequences. In monozygotic twins, out-of-frame TCR alpha sharing was systematically underestimated by recombination models, although the models agreed with sharing between unrelated individuals. Compared with coincidental sharing between unrelated individuals, an excess of low generation-probability sequences was observed among out-of-frame TCR alpha sequences shared between twins. Abundant cord blood beta clonotypes had fewer insertions, young adult naive repertoires showed a similar but weaker trend, and memory repertoires showed no such trend.

As to this clonotype: It has no known antigen specificity. Base-call qualities are not available, and no considerably larger clone is one nucleotide away.

The library was made by 5' RACE. The sample was run on an Illumina HiSeq 2000. A universal primer binding site was added through template switching, and the final cDNA carried a unique molecular identifier so that TCR cDNA molecules could be counted accurately. Specific primers in the conserved constant-segment region were used to synthesize first-strand cDNA for the TCR alpha and beta chains. To control for contamination, each cDNA library was double barcoded with a SMART-Mk sample barcode plus Illumina barcodes. TruSeq adapter sequences along with Illumina sample barcodes were introduced in two successive PCR steps. The TCR alpha and beta cDNA libraries were sequenced on the Illumina HiSeq platform using custom primers. Processing in the source paper ran as follows. Raw reads were processed with MiGEC to extract unique molecular identifiers, and MiXCR was used to determine CDR3 positions. For each individual, recombination models were inferred using an EM algorithm with the repgenHMM and IGoR tools. Shared clonotypes were analyzed with the tcR package in R, and sharing was normalized by the product of cloneset sizes. Out-of-frame nonproductive sequences were analyzed to study raw recombination free of thymic and clonal selection effects. TCRdb trimmed the raw reads at Q25, called clones with MiXCR and kept productive beta chains. When rows share a CDR3 protein, they turn into one entry using the most common DNA and genes. These V and J calls rely on TCRdb rather than the paper's analysis. In this sample the table shows under 300,000 distinct CDR3 sequences, 5% to 7% of which occur a single time. Approximately 14% of the sample comes from the top ten.

CDR1 and CDR2 are drawn from the germline V gene (reference sequence): GTSNPN, SVGIG. The CDR3 contains 11 residues, cysteine and phenylalanine counted. Just the 33-base CDR3 DNA is kept, in frame starting at base 1. All donors were healthy Caucasians. The twin cohort comprised three pairs of female monozygotic twins, all aged about 18 to 30 years. CD4+ and CD8+ T cell populations were isolated with positive isolation kits from Invitrogen. These data also featured in a second study, about T cells expressing NK-cell markers. As that second study puts it: Three sorted T-cell subsets (CD3+CD56+NKG2C+, CD3+CD56+NKG2C- and CD3+CD56-NKG2C+) from 8 or 9 donors had their TCR beta-chain repertoires profiled. Among the eight sequenced donors, seven were HCMV-seropositive and one was HCMV-seronegative. To restrict sorting to alphabetaTCR-expressing T cells, an anti-gammadeltaTCR antibody was added in several experiments. In several donors, the dominant CD3+CD56+NKG2C+ clonotypes were found to rank among the top 10 CD8+ clonotypes and to make up 1.0-7.0% of CD8+ T cells. Those dominant clonotypes were again the most abundant among CD3+CD56-NKG2C+ cells in a handful of donors, at roughly 25-60.1%. Whether the expanded NKG2C-expressing T cell clones were specific for HCMV antigens remained unclear. The study sequenced eight donors, all healthy volunteers chosen at random: three men and five women. HCMV serostatus was determined by detecting HCMV-specific IgG in serum with a commercial ELISA kit. Reads were demultiplexed and grouped by UMI with MIGEC, and clonotypes were assembled and quantified with MiTCR. To remove erroneous sequences, TCR cDNA sequences were retained only when supported by two or more reads. Downstream repertoire analysis used the tcR package, and clonotypes were matched across fractions by CDR3 nucleotide sequence plus V segment. Antigen specificity was annotated against VDJdb with VDJmatch, allowing one amino acid substitution in CDR3.

The source of this sequence is a woman aged 18-35 years in good health. The specimen was CD8+ T cells sorted from blood. The receptor chain draws on TRBV30 and TRBJ2-2; confidence is insufficient to name the D gene. The CDR3 is CALQYTGELFF. The bases read TGTGCTCTTCAGTACACCGGGGAGCTGTTTTTT.